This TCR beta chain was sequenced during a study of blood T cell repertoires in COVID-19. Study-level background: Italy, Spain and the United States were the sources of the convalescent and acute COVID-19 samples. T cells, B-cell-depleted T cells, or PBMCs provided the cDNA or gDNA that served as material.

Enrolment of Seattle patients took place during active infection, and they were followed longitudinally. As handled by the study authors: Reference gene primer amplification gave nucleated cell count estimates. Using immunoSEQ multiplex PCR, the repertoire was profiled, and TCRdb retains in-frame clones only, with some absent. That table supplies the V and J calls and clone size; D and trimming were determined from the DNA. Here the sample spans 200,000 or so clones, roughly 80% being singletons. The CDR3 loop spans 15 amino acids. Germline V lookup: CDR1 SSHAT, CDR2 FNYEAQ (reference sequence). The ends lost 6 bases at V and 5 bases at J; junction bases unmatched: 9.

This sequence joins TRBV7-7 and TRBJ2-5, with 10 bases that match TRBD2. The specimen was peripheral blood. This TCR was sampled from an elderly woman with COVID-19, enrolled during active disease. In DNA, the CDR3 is TGTGCCAGCAGACCCAGCGGGGGGGCCGGGGAGACCCAGTACTTC. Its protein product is CASRPSGGAGETQYF.